This T cell receptor (beta chain) was sequenced for a study of blood T cell repertoires in COVID-19. Study-wide context: Collection of acute and convalescent COVID-19 samples took place in the United States, Italy and Spain. From T cells, B-cell-depleted T cells, or PBMCs came the material, which was cDNA or gDNA.

The CDR3 length is 16 residues. Germline-derived CDR1 and CDR2 are MNHEY and SVGAGI. The germline V and J ends were trimmed by 2 bases and 2 bases, with 16 bases remaining between them. The table lists this clone with a count of one. Original handling: Estimates of nucleated cell counts were drawn from the amplification of reference gene primers. Clones were read by immunoSEQ multiplex PCR, and TCRdb kept only the in-frame ones, dropping some. V and J calls and clone size are copied from that table; D and trimming were computed from the DNA. Among 360,000 or so clones, almost 90% were seen once, and the ten largest hold around 6.3%.

This TCR derives from a man younger than 35 with active or convalescent COVID-19. The chain recombines TRBV6-5 with TRBJ2-7; D possibly corresponds to TRBD2 (5 bases). Sequenced sample: peripheral blood. CDR3 region: CASSYGRWGATYEQYF. CDR3 in DNA: TGTGCCAGCAGTTACGGTAGGTGGGGAGCCACCTACGAGCAGTACTTC.